Here is one TCR beta chain with its context. Its antigen is not known. At the DNA level, this CDR3 is encoded by other sequences in the same sample as well. With V trimmed by 6 bases and J by 3 bases, 5 bases remained unmatched. This CDR3 has 13 amino acids. Germline lookup yields CDR1 MDHEN and CDR2 SYDVKM. This record belongs to a study of shared clonotypes between healthy human individuals. The overall study: The donor pool was made up of a couple of women and a few men aged 18 to 49. CD4 naive and memory got three plates each, CD8 naive two, CD8 memory one.

Study outcomes and limitations: Relative to clonotypes present in all four donors, those not shared had lower generation probabilities.

The assay was immunoSEQ multiplex PCR, and TCRdb's table has in-frame clones only and misses some. The sample lists around 1,900,000 clones, roughly 95% occurring once. Naive CD8 populations comprised CD45RO-negative cells positively selected for CCR7, excluding terminally differentiated effector memory CD45RA+ cells. The study drew its donors from healthy HIV-negative adults without recent acute infections or vaccinations. This chain uses TRBV28 with TRBJ2-7; 7 positions match TRBD2. The TCR originated in a man between 18 and 35 years old in good health. Some clones in this sample may be carry-over from other donors' samples. The specimen was naive CD8+ T cells from PBMCs. In DNA form, the CDR3 reads TGTGCCAGCAGCCCAGGGACTAACTACGAGCAGTACTTC. It encodes CASSPGTNYEQYF.